This paragraph reports one T cell receptor (beta chain). The antigen is undetermined. This CDR3 comprises 12 residues. V was trimmed by 6 bases and J by 3 bases, leaving 9 bases between them. This sample was taken from a study of Graves' ophthalmopathy and Graves' hyperthyroidism. General study results and limits: Its predictions of ophthalmopathy progression gave the model over 65% sensitivity and 72.22% specificity.

Amplified TCR beta CDR3 regions were obtained using RNA transcripts as template. RT-PCR in the first round used HTBI primers; a second-round multiplex PCR followed. TCRdb itself ran the multiplex PCR reads through MiXCR, one entry per CDR3 protein. The sample lists over 150,000 distinct CDR3 sequences; roughly 37% were seen once. Patients were excluded if they had other autoimmune diseases or uncontrolled infections, and likewise if pregnancy or lactation applied. The PBMCs used were ones drawn from over 9.5 ml of fresh peripheral blood. The chain combines TRBV12-3 or TRBV12-4 with TRBJ2-7, with D uncertain. This TCR derives from a woman aged 40 to 49 with Graves' ophthalmopathy. Input material: peripheral blood. The CDR3 sequence is CASRWTGYEQYF. The CDR3 DNA reads as TGTGCCAGCAGATGGACGGGCTACGAGCAGTACTTC.